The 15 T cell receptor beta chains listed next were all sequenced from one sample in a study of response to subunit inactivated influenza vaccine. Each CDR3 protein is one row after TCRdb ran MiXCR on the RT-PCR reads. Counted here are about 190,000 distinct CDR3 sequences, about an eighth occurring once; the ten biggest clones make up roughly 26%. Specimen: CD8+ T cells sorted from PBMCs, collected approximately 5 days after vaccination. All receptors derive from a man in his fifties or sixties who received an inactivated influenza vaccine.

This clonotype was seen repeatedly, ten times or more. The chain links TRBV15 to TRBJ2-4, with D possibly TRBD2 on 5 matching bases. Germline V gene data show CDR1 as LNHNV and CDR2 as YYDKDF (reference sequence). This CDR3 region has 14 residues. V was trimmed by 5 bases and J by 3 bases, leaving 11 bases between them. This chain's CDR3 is CATSAGLIKNIQYF. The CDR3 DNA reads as TGTGCCACCAGCGCAGGACTTATCAAAAACATTCAGTACTTC.

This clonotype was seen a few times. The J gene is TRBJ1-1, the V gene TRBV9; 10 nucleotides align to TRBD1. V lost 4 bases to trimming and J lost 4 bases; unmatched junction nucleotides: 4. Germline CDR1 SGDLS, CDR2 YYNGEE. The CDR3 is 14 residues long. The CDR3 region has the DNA TGTGCCAGCAGCTCCGGACAGGGGGGCACTGAAGCTTTCTTT. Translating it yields CASSSGQGGTEAFF.

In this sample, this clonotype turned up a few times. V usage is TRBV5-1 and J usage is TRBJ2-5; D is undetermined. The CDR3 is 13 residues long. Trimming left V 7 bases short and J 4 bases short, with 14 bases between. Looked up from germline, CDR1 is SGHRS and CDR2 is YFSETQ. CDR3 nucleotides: TGCGCCAGCGGCGAAACCTCCGGAGAGACCCAGTACTTC. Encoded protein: CASGETSGETQYF.

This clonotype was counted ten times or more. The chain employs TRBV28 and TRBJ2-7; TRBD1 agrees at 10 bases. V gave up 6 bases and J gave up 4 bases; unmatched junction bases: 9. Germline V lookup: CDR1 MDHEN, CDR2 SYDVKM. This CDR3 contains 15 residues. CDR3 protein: CASSPRDRGAYEQYF. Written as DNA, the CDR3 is TGTGCCAGCAGCCCCCGGGACAGGGGAGCGTACGAGCAGTACTTC.

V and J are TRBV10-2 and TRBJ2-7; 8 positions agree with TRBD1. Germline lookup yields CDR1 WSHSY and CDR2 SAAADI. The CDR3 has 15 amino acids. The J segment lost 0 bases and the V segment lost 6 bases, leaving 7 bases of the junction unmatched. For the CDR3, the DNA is TGCGCCAGCAGCCTCCGGGACAGGCGCTCCTACGAGCAGTACTTC. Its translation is CASSLRDRRSYEQYF.

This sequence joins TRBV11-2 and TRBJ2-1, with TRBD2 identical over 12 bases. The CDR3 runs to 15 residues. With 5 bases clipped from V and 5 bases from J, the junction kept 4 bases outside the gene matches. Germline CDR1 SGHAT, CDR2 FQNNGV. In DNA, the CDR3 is TGTGCCAGCAGCGCAACTAGCGGGGGGAACAATGAGCAGTTCTTC. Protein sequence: CASSATSGGNNEQFF.

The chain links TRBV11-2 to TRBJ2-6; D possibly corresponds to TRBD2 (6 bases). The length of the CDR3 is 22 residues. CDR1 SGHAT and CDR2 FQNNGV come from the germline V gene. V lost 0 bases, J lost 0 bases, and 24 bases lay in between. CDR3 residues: CASSLERPSGTSELSGANVLTF. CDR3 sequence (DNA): TGTGCCAGCAGCTTAGAAAGGCCGTCCGGGACTTCGGAACTCTCTGGGGCCAACGTCCTGACTTTC.

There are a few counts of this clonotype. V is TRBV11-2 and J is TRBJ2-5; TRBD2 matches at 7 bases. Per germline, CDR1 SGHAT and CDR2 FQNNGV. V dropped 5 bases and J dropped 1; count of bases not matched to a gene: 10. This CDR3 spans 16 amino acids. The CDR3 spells CASSQRIWGGQETQYF. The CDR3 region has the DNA TGTGCCAGCAGCCAACGGATATGGGGGGGCCAAGAGACCCAGTACTTC.

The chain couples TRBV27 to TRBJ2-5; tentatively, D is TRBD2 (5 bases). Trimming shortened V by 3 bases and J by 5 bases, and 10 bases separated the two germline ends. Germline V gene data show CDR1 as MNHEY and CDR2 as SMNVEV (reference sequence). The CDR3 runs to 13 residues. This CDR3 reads CASSFGRGETQYF. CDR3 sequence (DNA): TGTGCCAGCAGTTTTGGACGAGGGGAGACCCAGTACTTC.

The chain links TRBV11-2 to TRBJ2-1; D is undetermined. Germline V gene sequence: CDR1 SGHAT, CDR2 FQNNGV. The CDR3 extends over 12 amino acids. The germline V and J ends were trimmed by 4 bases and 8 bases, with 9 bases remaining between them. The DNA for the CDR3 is TGTGCCAGCAGCTGGCAGGAGTATGAGCAGTTCTTC. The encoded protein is CASSWQEYEQFF.

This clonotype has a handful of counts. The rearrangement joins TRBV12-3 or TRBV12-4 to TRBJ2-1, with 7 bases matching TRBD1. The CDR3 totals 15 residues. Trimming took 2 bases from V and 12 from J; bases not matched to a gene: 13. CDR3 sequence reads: CASSLLLGTASGQFF. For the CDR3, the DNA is TGTGCCAGCAGTTTATTATTGGGGACAGCGTCTGGGCAGTTCTTC.

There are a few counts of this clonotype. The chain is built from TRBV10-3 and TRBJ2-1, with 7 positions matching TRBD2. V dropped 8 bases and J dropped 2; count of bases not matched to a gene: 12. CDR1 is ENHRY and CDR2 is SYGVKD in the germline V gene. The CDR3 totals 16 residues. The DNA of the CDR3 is TGTGCCATCGGCGGTGCGGCGGGAGTAACCTACAATGAGCAGTTCTTC. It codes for CAIGGAAGVTYNEQFF.

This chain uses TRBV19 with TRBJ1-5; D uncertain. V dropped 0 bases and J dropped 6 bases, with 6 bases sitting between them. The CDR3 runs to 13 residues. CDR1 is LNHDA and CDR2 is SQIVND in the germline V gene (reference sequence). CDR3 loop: CASSIDLGQPQHF. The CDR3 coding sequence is TGTGCCAGTAGTATAGATCTCGGTCAGCCCCAGCATTTT.

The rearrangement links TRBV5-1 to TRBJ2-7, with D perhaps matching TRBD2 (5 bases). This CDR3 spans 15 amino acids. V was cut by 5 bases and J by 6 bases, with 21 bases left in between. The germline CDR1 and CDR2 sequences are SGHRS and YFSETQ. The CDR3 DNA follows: TGCGCCAGCAGTCCCCGGGTCGAGGGCCCTTTCGAGCAGTACTTC. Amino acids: CASSPRVEGPFEQYF.

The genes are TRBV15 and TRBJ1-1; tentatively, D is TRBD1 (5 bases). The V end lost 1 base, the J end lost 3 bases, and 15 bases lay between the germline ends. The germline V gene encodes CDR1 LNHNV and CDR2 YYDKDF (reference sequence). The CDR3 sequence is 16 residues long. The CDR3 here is CATSRGRRGADTEAFF. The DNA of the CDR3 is TGTGCCACCAGCAGAGGCAGGAGGGGCGCGGACACTGAAGCTTTCTTT.